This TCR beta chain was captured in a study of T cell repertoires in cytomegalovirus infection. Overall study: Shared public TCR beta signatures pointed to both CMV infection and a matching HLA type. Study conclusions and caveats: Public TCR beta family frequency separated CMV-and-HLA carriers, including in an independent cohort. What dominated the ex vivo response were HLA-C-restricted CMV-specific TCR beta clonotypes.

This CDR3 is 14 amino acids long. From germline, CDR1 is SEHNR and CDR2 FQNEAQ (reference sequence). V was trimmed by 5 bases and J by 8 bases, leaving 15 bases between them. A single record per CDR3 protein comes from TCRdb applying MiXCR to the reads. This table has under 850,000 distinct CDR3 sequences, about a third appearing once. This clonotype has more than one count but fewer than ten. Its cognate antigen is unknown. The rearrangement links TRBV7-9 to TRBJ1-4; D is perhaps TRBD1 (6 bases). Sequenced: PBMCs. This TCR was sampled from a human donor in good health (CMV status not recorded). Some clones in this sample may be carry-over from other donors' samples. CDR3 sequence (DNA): TGTGCCAGCAGCCCCCCGGGGGGCGGAGAAAAACTGTTTTTT. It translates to CASSPPGGGEKLFF. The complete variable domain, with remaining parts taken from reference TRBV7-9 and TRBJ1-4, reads DTGVSQNPRHKITKRGQNVTFRCDPISEHNRLYWYRQTLGQGPEFLTYFQNEAQLEKSRLLSDRFSAERPKGSFSTLEIQRTEQGDSAMYLCASSPPGGGEKLFFGSGTQLSVL.